In its sample, the clone carrying this T cell receptor beta chain was seen a few times. One entry per CDR3 protein, called by TCRdb with MiXCR from the 5' RACE reads. Altogether fewer than 550,000 distinct CDR3 sequences are present, roughly an eighth being singletons, with the ten largest covering approximately 0.9%. The sample is drawn from a study of identical twins. Every one of the donors was a healthy Caucasian. The V gene end was trimmed by 9 bases and the J gene end by 8 bases; junction bases not matched to a gene: 10. CDR1 is MDHEN and CDR2 is SYDVKM in the germline V gene. This CDR3 spans 13 amino acids. The same sample was also studied in work on yellow fever vaccine responses in identical twins.

Sequencing was carried out using CD4+ T cells sorted from blood. The receptor was isolated from a woman aged 18-35 years in good health. The chain uses TRBV28 and TRBJ1-2, with 9 bases that match TRBD1. The CDR3 nucleotides read TGTGCCAGTGAATTGGGACAGGGCCAAGGCTACACCTTC. Amino acids: CASELGQGQGYTF.